This is a list of T cell receptor beta chains from one sample in a study of CD8 T cells in ankylosing spondylitis. TCRdb re-called the 5' RACE reads through MiXCR, storing one row per CDR3 protein. The sample records about 450,000 distinct CDR3 sequences, roughly 27% being singletons. The sequenced sample was blood, either unsorted or a sorted T cell fraction (not recorded which). These receptors were obtained from a male donor with ankylosing spondylitis. The CDR3 runs from the conserved cysteine through the conserved F or W. A D gene is named only where the DNA matches it firmly. Part of the rows lack a size; the others show once, few, many or a class for expanded clones.

abundance	v_gene	j_gene	d_gene	CDR3aa	CDR3nt
NA	TRBV7-2	TRBJ2-1	NA	CASSLARGGSYNEQFF	TGTGCCAGCAGCTTAGCCAGAGGGGGATCGTACAATGAGCAGTTCTTC
NA	TRBV4-1	TRBJ2-5	TRBD2	CASSQNSGVRYQETQYF	TGCGCCAGCAGCCAGAACAGCGGGGTGAGGTACCAAGAGACCCAGTACTTC
NA	TRBV19	TRBJ2-4	NA	CASSIEWGKNIQYF	TGTGCCAGTAGTATAGAATGGGGCAAAAACATTCAGTACTTC
few	TRBV28	TRBJ2-1	NA	CASSTRGISSYNEQFF	TGTGCCAGCAGCACTAGAGGGATCAGCTCCTACAATGAGCAGTTCTTC
NA	TRBV5-1	TRBJ2-1	NA	CASSSLPGVPTDEQFF	TGCGCCAGCAGCTCCCTGCCTGGGGTACCAACTGATGAGCAGTTCTTC
once	TRBV7-2	TRBJ2-5	TRBD2	CASSFYGLAGETQYF	TGTGCCAGCAGCTTTTATGGACTAGCCGGGGAGACCCAGTACTTC
NA	TRBV7-2	TRBJ2-3	NA	CASSLRPGITDTQYF	TGTGCCAGCAGCTTACGTCCGGGAATAACAGATACGCAGTATTTT
NA	TRBV29-1	TRBJ2-1	TRBD1	CSPVGPGQVINEQFF	TGCAGCCCTGTAGGCCCGGGACAGGTTATCAATGAGCAGTTCTTC
many	TRBV12-3/TRBV12-4	TRBJ2-3	TRBD2	CASRPRGLAGVTDTQYF	TGTGCCAGCAGGCCCCGGGGGCTAGCGGGAGTGACAGATACGCAGTATTTT
NA	TRBV20-1	TRBJ2-4	NA	CSASASAAKNIQYF	TGCAGTGCTAGCGCTAGCGCGGCCAAAAACATTCAGTACTTC
NA	TRBV15	TRBJ1-2	NA	CATSRVTRSGYTF	TGTGCCACCAGCAGAGTTACACGGTCTGGCTACACCTTC
NA	TRBV29-1	TRBJ1-1	NA	CSVEGGNTEAFF	TGCAGCGTCGAGGGAGGAAACACTGAAGCTTTCTTT
NA	TRBV20-1	TRBJ1-6	NA	CSASAAVNSPLHF	TGCAGTGCTAGTGCGGCAGTGAATTCACCCCTCCACTTT
few	TRBV11-2	TRBJ1-5	TRBD1	CASKSNPGQVGNQPQHF	TGTGCCAGCAAATCCAATCCGGGACAGGTGGGCAATCAGCCCCAGCATTTT
few	TRBV6-2/TRBV6-3	TRBJ1-1	TRBD1	CASSYQGVITEAFF	TGTGCCAGCAGTTATCAGGGGGTAATCACTGAAGCTTTCTTT
few	TRBV27	TRBJ1-1	NA	CASSSYKNTEAFF	TGTGCCAGCAGTTCGTACAAGAACACTGAAGCTTTCTTT
few	TRBV7-9	TRBJ2-7	NA	CASSYLRGNSYEQYF	TGTGCCAGCAGCTACCTTCGCGGCAACTCCTACGAGCAGTACTTC
NA	TRBV12-3/TRBV12-4	TRBJ2-3	NA	CASSFITDTQYF	TGTGCCAGCAGTTTTATCACAGATACGCAGTATTTT
once	TRBV6-2/TRBV6-3	TRBJ2-7	NA	CASTTPRGPTYEQYF	TGTGCCAGCACCACGCCCCGGGGACCGACCTACGAGCAGTACTTC
many	TRBV29-1	TRBJ1-1	TRBD1	CSVLTGGWTEAFF	TGCAGCGTCCTGACAGGGGGTTGGACTGAAGCTTTCTTT
NA	TRBV27	TRBJ1-1	NA	CASSLGVGLNTEAFF	TGTGCCAGCAGTCTCGGGGTGGGTCTGAACACTGAAGCTTTCTTT
few	TRBV15	TRBJ2-7	TRBD1	CATSRLPGTGSYEQYF	TGTGCCACCAGCAGATTGCCCGGGACAGGCTCTTACGAGCAGTACTTC
few	TRBV20-1	TRBJ2-3	TRBD1	CSAREDRGSDTQYF	TGCAGTGCTAGAGAAGACAGGGGGTCAGATACGCAGTATTTT
NA	TRBV27	TRBJ1-6	NA	CASSLSIGDSYNSPLHF	TGTGCCAGCAGTTTATCTATAGGGGACTCCTATAATTCACCCCTCCACTTT
NA	TRBV2	TRBJ2-7	NA	CASTRGAGDYEQYF	TGTGCCAGCACCCGGGGGGCAGGGGATTACGAGCAGTACTTC
NA	TRBV20-1	TRBJ2-2	TRBD2	CSARNSGRVTGELFF	TGCAGTGCCAGAAATAGCGGGAGGGTTACCGGGGAGCTGTTTTTT
few	TRBV18	TRBJ2-2	NA	CASSPDSRAGELFF	TGTGCCAGCTCACCAGATTCAAGGGCCGGGGAGCTGTTTTTT
NA	TRBV5-1	TRBJ1-1	TRBD1	CASSLGDRGGNTEAFF	TGCGCCAGCAGCTTGGGGGACAGGGGAGGAAACACTGAAGCTTTCTTT